The 17 T cell receptor beta chains presented below share a single source sample, sequenced in a study of shared clonotypes between healthy human individuals. TCRdb's table, derived via immunoSEQ multiplex PCR, lists solely in-frame clones and lacks some. The repertoire holds about 1 million clones, with about 70% as singletons. Sequenced: memory CD4+ T cells sorted from blood. Subset specified: CD45RA-negative fraction. Receptors were obtained from a man younger than 35 in good health.

Only one count was recorded for this clone. The gene calls are TRBV4-3 and TRBJ2-3; unclear D gene. This CDR3 has 15 amino acids. Per the germline V gene, CDR1 is LGHNA and CDR2 is YSLEER. V was trimmed by 0 bases and J by 0 bases, leaving 7 bases between them. The CDR3 loop is CASSQERRSTDTQYF. The CDR3 DNA follows: TGCGCCAGCAGCCAAGAGAGGCGGAGCACAGATACGCAGTATTTT.

This sequence joins TRBV10-3 and TRBJ1-1; D is uncertain. The germline V gene has CDR1 ENHRY and CDR2 SYGVKD. The CDR3 contains 12 residues. The V end lost 1 base, the J end lost 6 bases, and 6 bases lay between the germline ends. Here the CDR3 reads CAISEWSAEAFF. In DNA, the CDR3 is TGTGCCATCAGTGAGTGGAGCGCTGAAGCTTTCTTT.

V gene TRBV5-1 combines with J gene TRBJ1-1; D unclear. Between the trimmed V and J ends, which lost 0 bases and 6 bases, there was a span of 15 bases. The CDR3 consists of 15 residues. Germline values: CDR1 SGHRS, CDR2 YFSETQ. The CDR3 sequence: CASSLDGQVRAEAFF. CDR3 nucleotide sequence: TGCGCCAGCAGCTTGGACGGGCAAGTGAGGGCTGAAGCTTTCTTT.

The V call is TRBV2, the J call TRBJ2-1; 9 bases match TRBD2. The germline V gene has CDR1 SNHLY and CDR2 FYNNEI. Trimming cost V 6 bases and J 9 bases; bases outside gene matches: 12. This CDR3 is built from 15 residues. In DNA, the CDR3 is TGTGCCAGCAGCCTTTTTCTGCGGGGGGGCGGTGAGCAGTTCTTC. The encoded protein is CASSLFLRGGGEQFF.

The chain couples TRBV30 to TRBJ2-2; a weak D match, TRBD1 (6 bases). V lost 5 bases to trimming and J lost 5 bases, with 15 bases between them. The CDR3 has 14 residues. The germline CDR1 and CDR2 sequences are GTSNPN and SVGIG (reference sequence). As DNA, the CDR3 is TGTGCCTGGCAGATACAGGACAGAACCGGGGAGCTGTTTTTT. Residues: CAWQIQDRTGELFF. The whole variable domain, filled in from reference TRBV30 and TRBJ2-2, reads SQTIHQWPATLVQPVGSPLSLECTVEGTSNPNLYWYRQAAGRGLQLLFYSVGIGQISSEVPQNLSASRPQDRQFILSSKKLLLSDSGFYLCAWQIQDRTGELFFGEGSRLTVL.

The chain employs TRBV9 and TRBJ1-4; the D is unclear. With 0 bases removed from V and 8 bases from J, the gap between germline ends came to 11 bases. Germline V gene lookup returns CDR1 SGDLS and CDR2 YYNGEE. The CDR3 runs 14 residues. The chain's CDR3 is CASSVGMTREKLFF. In DNA, the CDR3 is TGTGCCAGCAGCGTAGGGATGACACGGGAAAAACTGTTTTTT.

V usage is TRBV5-1 and J usage is TRBJ1-5, with a possible D match to TRBD1 (5 bases). This CDR3 spans 15 amino acids. V dropped 4 bases and J dropped 7 bases, with 18 bases sitting between them. Germline-derived CDR1 and CDR2 are SGHRS and YFSETQ. This CDR3 is CASSPIGGLGQPQHF. The CDR3 DNA sequence: TGCGCCAGCAGCCCCATTGGGGGGTTGGGGCAGCCCCAGCATTTT.

The V and J genes are TRBV11-2 and TRBJ2-6; D remains unclear. CDR1 and CDR2 (germline): SGHAT, FQNNGV. Trimming left V 5 bases short and J 2 bases short, with 10 bases between. The CDR3 is 15 residues long. The CDR3 sequence: CASSPTRAGANVLTF. The DNA for the CDR3 is TGTGCCAGCAGCCCCACCCGAGCTGGGGCCAACGTCCTGACTTTC.

This clone occurred a few times. V is TRBV18 and J is TRBJ2-5, with 11 bases aligning to TRBD2. CDR1 and CDR2 (germline): KGHSH, LQKENI. The CDR3 length is 17 residues. The trim removed 6 bases at V and 2 bases at J, leaving 11 bases unmatched. CDR3 loop: CASSLMRLAGGQETQYF. Here the CDR3 DNA reads TGTGCCAGCTCCCTTATGAGGCTAGCGGGAGGACAAGAGACCCAGTACTTC.

This rearrangement joins TRBV5-5 to TRBJ1-6; D may be TRBD1 (6 bases). This CDR3 contains 19 residues. The ends were cut back, 0 bases at V and 0 bases at J, with 16 bases in the middle. Germline V gene lookup returns CDR1 SGHKS and CDR2 YYEKEE (reference sequence). The CDR3 DNA follows: TGTGCCAGCAGCTTGGCCGGGGGACAAGCGAGCTCCTATAATTCACCCCTCCACTTT. The encoded protein is CASSLAGGQASSYNSPLHF.

The rearrangement joins TRBV19 to TRBJ2-1; 8 nucleotides align to TRBD2. V trimming: 3 bases; J trimming: 6 bases; junction bases outside the gene matches: 7. Germline values: CDR1 LNHDA, CDR2 SQIVND (reference sequence). This CDR3 has 15 residues. CDR3 nucleotide sequence: TGTGCCAGTAGTATCTTCGCGGGAGGATTCAATGAGCAGTTCTTC. Amino acid sequence: CASSIFAGGFNEQFF. Using reference TRBV19 and TRBJ2-1 for the parts outside the CDR3, the full variable domain is DGGITQSPKYLFRKEGQNVTLSCEQNLNHDAMYWYRQDPGQGLRLIYYSQIVNDFQKGDIAEGYSVSREKKESFPLTVTSAQKNPTAFYLCASSIFAGGFNEQFFGPGTRLTVL.

V gene TRBV4-3 combines with J gene TRBJ1-2, with D uncertain. CDR1 and CDR2 from the germline V gene are LGHNA and YSLEER. CDR3 length: 14 residues. V was pared by 0 bases and J by 4 bases, with 9 bases between. The CDR3, as DNA: TGCGCCAGCAGCCAAGAAGTGGCGGTCTATGGCTACACCTTC. This gives the protein CASSQEVAVYGYTF.

About this clone: Other DNA sequences in this specimen translate into the identical CDR3. The genes are TRBV9 and TRBJ1-5, with 9 bases matching TRBD1. This CDR3 contains 15 residues. The germline V gene has CDR1 SGDLS and CDR2 YYNGEE. The trim removed 2 bases at V and 3 bases at J, leaving 3 bases unmatched. CDR3 sequence (DNA): TGTGCCAGCAGCGTGGGGACAGGGCCCAATCAGCCCCAGCATTTT. Translation: CASSVGTGPNQPQHF.

The chain employs TRBV10-3 and TRBJ1-5; D unclear. The V and J ends lost 4 bases and 6 bases respectively, with 10 bases between them. Germline V gene sequence: CDR1 ENHRY, CDR2 SYGVKD. This CDR3 region has 13 residues. Here the CDR3 DNA reads TGTGCCATCAGTGCACAGCCTGGTCAGCCCCAGCATTTT. Translated, it gives CAISAQPGQPQHF.

This clone was observed a few times. The chain couples TRBV7-2 to TRBJ2-2, with unresolved D. CDR1 is SGHTA, CDR2 FQGNSA, per germline. Trimming left V 2 bases short and J 1 base short, with 8 bases between. CDR3 length: 15 residues. CDR3 coding DNA: TGTGCCAGCAGCTTAATAGGCGGGAACACCGGGGAGCTGTTTTTT. This codes for CASSLIGGNTGELFF.

This chain uses TRBV30 with TRBJ1-6; D is possibly TRBD1 (6 bases). The V and J ends lost 4 bases and 6 bases respectively, with 13 bases between them. This CDR3 is 14 amino acids long. Germline V lookup: CDR1 GTSNPN, CDR2 SVGIG (reference sequence). The CDR3: CAWTRGAGNSPLHF. The CDR3, as DNA: TGTGCCTGGACTCGGGGGGCGGGTAATTCACCCCTCCACTTT. The full variable domain, with the rest looked up from reference TRBV30 and TRBJ1-6, is SQTIHQWPATLVQPVGSPLSLECTVEGTSNPNLYWYRQAAGRGLQLLFYSVGIGQISSEVPQNLSASRPQDRQFILSSKKLLLSDSGFYLCAWTRGAGNSPLHFGNGTRLTVT.

The genes are TRBV5-1 and TRBJ2-3, with 8 bases fitting TRBD2. The CDR3 runs 15 residues. Looked up from germline, CDR1 is SGHRS and CDR2 is YFSETQ. Trimming cost V 3 bases and J 3 bases; bases outside gene matches: 6. The CDR3 DNA follows: TGCGCCAGCAGCTCCTCCGGGACTAGAACAGATACGCAGTATTTT. Its translation is CASSSSGTRTDTQYF.